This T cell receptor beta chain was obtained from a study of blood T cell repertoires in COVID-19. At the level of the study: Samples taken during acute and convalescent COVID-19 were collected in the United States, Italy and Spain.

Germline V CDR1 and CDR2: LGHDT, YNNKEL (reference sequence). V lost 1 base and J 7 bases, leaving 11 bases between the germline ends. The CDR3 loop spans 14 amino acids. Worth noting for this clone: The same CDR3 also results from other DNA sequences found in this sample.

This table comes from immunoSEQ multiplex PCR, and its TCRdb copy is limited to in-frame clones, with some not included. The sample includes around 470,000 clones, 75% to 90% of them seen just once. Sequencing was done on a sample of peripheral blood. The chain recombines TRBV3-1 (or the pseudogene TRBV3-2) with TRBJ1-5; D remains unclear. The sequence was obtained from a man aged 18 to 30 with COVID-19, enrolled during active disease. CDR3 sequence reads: CASSQGRGGQPQHF. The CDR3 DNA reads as TGTGCCAGCAGCCAAGGCCGGGGAGGCCAGCCCCAGCATTTT.